This TCR beta chain was captured by sequencing in a study of T cells in Graves' hyperthyroidism and ophthalmopathy. The germline V gene has CDR1 MDHEN and CDR2 SYDVKM. V was trimmed by 4 bases and J by 4 bases, leaving 10 bases between them. The CDR3 is 13 residues long. From more than 9 ml of fresh peripheral blood, PBMCs were isolated. This clonotype was observed at least ten times. There were TCR beta CDR3 regions amplified from RNA transcripts. The HTBI primer set was used in a first-round RT-PCR of the TCR CDR3. TCRdb processed the multiplex PCR reads anew with MiXCR; each CDR3 protein has one entry. The sample has about 500,000 distinct CDR3 sequences; 15% to 20% are singletons.

The clonotype originates from a woman in her late teens or twenties with Graves' hyperthyroidism. The V call is TRBV28, the J call TRBJ1-2, with unresolved D. The sample was blood. The CDR3: CASSSDRTYGYTF. Here the CDR3 DNA reads TGTGCCAGCAGTTCCGACCGAACCTATGGCTACACCTTC.